A single sample is the source of the 18 T cell receptor beta chains below, sequenced in a study of control samples from healthy donors and cancer patients. Only in-frame clones appear in the TCRdb table, and some are missing; sequencing was by immunoSEQ multiplex PCR. Of some 95,000 clones detected, roughly 92% appear once; the ten largest clones hold about 3%. Sample: blood. The receptors shown here come from a human donor in good health. The donor label of this sample is uncertain.

This rearrangement joins TRBV19 to TRBJ2-2; 7 nucleotides match TRBD1. In germline, CDR1 is LNHDA, CDR2 SQIVND (reference sequence). The length of the CDR3 is 17 residues. With V trimmed by 5 bases and J by 2 bases, 11 bases remained unmatched. This CDR3 reads CASSEATGTANTGELFF. The CDR3 DNA follows: TGTGCCAGTAGTGAAGCTACCGGGACAGCAAACACCGGGGAGCTGTTTTTT.

This chain links TRBV12-5 with TRBJ1-6; no clear D gene. Germline values: CDR1 LGHNT, CDR2 FRNRAP. This CDR3 region has 13 residues. V dropped 2 bases and J dropped 10 bases, with 9 bases sitting between them. CDR3 sequence (DNA): TGTGCTAGTGGTTTGAACAGTCGCTCACCCCTCCACTTT. It codes for CASGLNSRSPLHF. The full variable domain, with the rest looked up from reference TRBV12-5 and TRBJ1-6, is DARVTQTPRHKVTEMGQEVTMRCQPILGHNTVFWYRQTMMQGLELLAYFRNRAPLDDSGMPKDRFSAEMPDATLATLKIQPSEPRDSAVYFCASGLNSRSPLHFGNGTRLTVT.

The chain recombines TRBV2 with TRBJ1-6; no clear D gene. Looked up from germline, CDR1 is SNHLY and CDR2 is FYNNEI. V dropped 8 bases and J dropped 5 bases, with 10 bases sitting between them. This CDR3 comprises 13 residues. CDR3 residues: CASLVQNNSPLHF. CDR3 DNA sequence: TGTGCCAGCTTAGTACAGAATAATTCACCCCTCCACTTT.

The V call is TRBV20-1, the J call TRBJ2-1; 11 bases fit TRBD2. Germline values: CDR1 DFQATT, CDR2 SNEGSKA (reference sequence). This CDR3 spans 16 amino acids. The V gene end was trimmed by 3 bases and the J gene end by 1 base; junction bases not matched to a gene: 5. The CDR3, as DNA: TGCAGTGCTAGTCGTAGCGGGGGGGCTTCCTACAATGAGCAGTTCTTC. Protein product: CSASRSGGASYNEQFF.

The chain's CDR3 is CASSEDLGRRQGYTF. DNA for the CDR3: TGTGCCAGCAGTGAAGACCTGGGCAGGCGACAAGGCTACACCTTC. J is TRBJ1-2 and V is TRBV2; D remains ambiguous. Germline CDR1 is SNHLY and CDR2 is FYNNEI. The V gene lost 1 base and the J gene lost 8 bases, with 17 bases spanning the gap. The CDR3 contains 15 residues.

The rearrangement links TRBV12-3 or TRBV12-4 to TRBJ1-1; D unresolved. CDR3 size: 12 residues. Trimming cost V 6 bases and J 1 base, with 6 bases left between them. The CDR3 sequence: CASSDPNTEAFF. The CDR3 DNA follows: TGTGCCAGCAGCGATCCGAACACTGAAGCTTTCTTT.

This clone has only one observation. CDR3 in DNA: TGTGCCAGCAGCGTAGGGGCAGGGGGTGAAAAACTGTTTTTT. Its translation is CASSVGAGGEKLFF. The chain uses TRBV9 and TRBJ1-4; TRBD1 matches at 7 bases. Germline assignment: CDR1 SGDLS and CDR2 YYNGEE. The CDR3 totals 14 residues. Trimming at V came to 0 bases and at J to 7 bases, leaving 3 bases not matched to a gene.

This chain joins TRBV5-8 and TRBJ2-6; D remains unclear. V shed 1 base and J shed 1 base, with 6 bases lying between them. The germline V gene has CDR1 SGHTS and CDR2 YDEGEE. CDR3 length: 15 amino acids. The CDR3 loop reads CASSLRWSGANVLTF. The CDR3 DNA is TGTGCCAGCAGCTTGCGGTGGTCTGGGGCCAACGTCCTGACTTTC.

The V gene is TRBV7-9, the J gene TRBJ2-6; 7 bases fit TRBD2. J was trimmed by 2 bases and V by 5 bases; bases with no gene match: 6. This CDR3 has 16 residues. CDR1 is SEHNR and CDR2 is FQNEAQ in the germline V gene (reference sequence). The DNA for the CDR3 is TGTGCCAGCAGCCTACTTGGGGGGGCTGGGGCCAACGTCCTGACTTTC. Protein sequence: CASSLLGGAGANVLTF.

This chain joins TRBV19 and TRBJ1-5, with unresolved D. Trimming took off 8 bases at V and 3 bases at J, with 17 bases between the two ends. There are 15 residues in the CDR3. CDR1 and CDR2 (germline): LNHDA, SQIVND (reference sequence). CDR3 in amino acids: CASHGNYYPNQPQHF. The CDR3 nucleotides read TGTGCCAGTCACGGAAACTATTACCCCAATCAGCCCCAGCATTTT.

This sequence joins TRBV6-2 or TRBV6-3 and TRBJ2-5, with D possibly matching TRBD2 (7 bases). V lost 2 bases, J lost 5 bases, and 15 bases lay in between. Germline lookup yields CDR1 MNHEY and CDR2 SVGEGT. This CDR3 region has 15 residues. In DNA form, the CDR3 reads TGTGCCAGCAGTTACGGGGGGGGGCCTGGGGAGACCCAGTACTTC. It encodes CASSYGGGPGETQYF.

This clone was seen just once. The chain employs TRBV18 and TRBJ1-1; perhaps TRBD1 as D (5 bases). Per the germline V gene, CDR1 is KGHSH and CDR2 is LQKENI. Trimming left V 3 bases short and J 6 bases short, with 14 bases between. The CDR3 contains 14 residues. The CDR3 region is CASSPDGGIAEAFF. DNA of the CDR3: TGTGCCAGCTCACCCGACGGGGGTATCGCTGAAGCTTTCTTT.

The J gene is TRBJ1-4, the V gene TRBV2, with D possibly matching TRBD1 (6 bases). Germline V gives CDR1 SNHLY, CDR2 FYNNEI. Trimming took off 6 bases at V and 8 bases at J, with 13 bases between the two ends. CDR3 length: 13 amino acids. Here the CDR3 reads CASSSGTKEKLFF. The CDR3 DNA sequence: TGTGCCAGCAGCTCCGGGACAAAAGAAAAACTGTTTTTT.

This clone showed up just once. The chain has TRBV25-1 and TRBJ1-2; 7 nucleotides match TRBD1. The V segment lost 5 bases and the J segment 4 bases; nucleotides outside the gene matches: 7. The CDR3 has 14 amino acids. The germline gives CDR1 MGHDK, CDR2 SYGVNS. The CDR3 region is CASSPLGQLYGYTF. The DNA for the CDR3 is TGTGCCAGCAGTCCCTTGGGACAGCTCTATGGCTACACCTTC.

The V call is TRBV6-2 or TRBV6-3, the J call TRBJ2-1; the match to TRBD2 covers 11 bases. The germline gives CDR1 MNHEY, CDR2 SVGEGT. The CDR3 is 16 amino acids. V shed 5 bases and J 8 bases; nucleotides not matched to a gene: 11. The CDR3 protein is CASSRPSGGSLDEQFF. Written as DNA, the CDR3 is TGTGCCAGCAGTAGACCTAGCGGGGGGTCCCTAGATGAGCAGTTCTTC.

This rearrangement joins TRBV20-1 to TRBJ2-1, with no clear D. CDR1 is DFQATT, CDR2 SNEGSKA, per germline (reference sequence). V was shortened by 6 bases and J by 8 bases, with 11 bases between the two germline ends. CDR3 size: 11 residues. The CDR3, as DNA: TGCAGTGCCAGCCGAAGCGATGAGCAGTTCTTC. As protein: CSASRSDEQFF.

The sample holds a few counts of this clone. The chain uses TRBV9 and TRBJ2-2; 11 nucleotides line up with TRBD2. Germline V gene lookup returns CDR1 SGDLS and CDR2 YYNGEE. V lost 0 bases to trimming and J lost 0 bases; unmatched junction nucleotides: 4. This CDR3 contains 18 residues. The CDR3 DNA reads as TGTGCCAGCAGCGTAGGGGCTAGCGGGGGGCCGAACACCGGGGAGCTGTTTTTT. Amino acids: CASSVGASGGPNTGELFF.

In its sample, this clone was seen a few times. The gene calls are TRBV5-1 and TRBJ2-3, with D uncertain. The V gene's germline CDR1 is SGHRS and CDR2 YFSETQ. The CDR3 is 15 amino acids. V was trimmed by 0 bases and J by 2 bases, leaving 10 bases between them. Here the CDR3 reads CASSLDGPYTDTQYF. In DNA, the CDR3 is TGCGCCAGCAGCTTGGATGGACCATACACAGATACGCAGTATTTT.